The T cell receptor (beta chain) under discussion was sequenced for a study of beta chain features in type 1 diabetes. Regarding the study as a whole: Sequencing from cDNA could over-represent high-TCR-expressing cells. When Type 1 diabetes patients were examined, their TCRB CDR3s proved moderately but significantly shorter in all four CD4+ subsets. In patients and controls equally, PCR might favor templates that are shorter.

The authors sorted CD4+ naive, central memory, regulatory and stem cell-like memory cells via CD45RO/CCR7/CD25/CD127/CD95/CD27. Trimming removed 5 bases at V and 0 bases at J, with 11 bases between. The CDR3 extends over 15 amino acids. The V gene's germline CDR1 is SEHNR and CDR2 FQNEAQ (reference sequence). Points on this clone: As yet, its antigen is unknown.

The study reverse transcribed the entire isolated RNA, so it sequenced expressed TCRB transcripts. This table comes from immunoSEQ multiplex PCR, and its TCRdb copy is limited to in-frame clones, with some not included. The table records 130,000 to 150,000 clones, 13% of them present only once. The material sequenced was central memory CD4+ T cells from blood. The V call is TRBV7-9, the J call TRBJ1-3; D may be TRBD1 (6 bases). The sequence was obtained from a man between 18 and 29 years old with type 1 diabetes. The CDR3 sequence: CASSRTALSGNTIYF. The CDR3 DNA reads as TGTGCCAGCAGCAGGACAGCTCTCTCTGGAAACACCATATATTTT.